What follows are 31 T cell receptor beta chains derived from one specimen sequenced in a study of vaccination effects on CD4 cells after COVID-19. Antigen-specific CD4+ T cells expanded by the ViraFEST assay with viral peptide pools were then sequenced. The authors isolated CD4+ T cells after about eleven days of culture. All study participants received two doses of BNT162b2 or mRNA-1273 vaccine. The antigens these receptors bind are not known. The protocol was immunoSEQ multiplex PCR, while the TCRdb copy is restricted to in-frame clones and leaves out a portion. The sample yields fewer than 25,000 clones, 60% to 75% seen once. The source was CD4+ T cells from PBMCs cultured with HCoV-NL63 spike peptides, collected after COVID-19 vaccination. The receptors here all came from a human donor who received a COVID-19 vaccine.

V usage is TRBV27 and J usage is TRBJ2-7; D is possibly TRBD2 (6 bases). The germline V gene has CDR1 MNHEY and CDR2 SMNVEV (reference sequence). The CDR3 covers 14 residues. V gave up 6 bases and J gave up 3 bases, with 15 bases separating them. Here the CDR3 reads CASSARGALYEQYF. The CDR3 DNA reads TGTGCCAGCAGCGCCCGCGGGGCCCTCTACGAGCAGTACTTC.

CDR3 protein: CASSGPLKGTEAFF. Written as DNA, the CDR3 is TGCGCCAGCAGTGGGCCCCTTAAGGGCACTGAAGCTTTCTTT. This chain links TRBV4-1 with TRBJ1-1; D unclear. The ends were cut back, 6 bases at V and 4 bases at J, with 15 bases in the middle. From germline, CDR1 is MGHRA and CDR2 YSYEKL. The CDR3 spans 14 residues.

The rearrangement links TRBV24-1 to TRBJ2-6, with D uncertain. The CDR3 covers 17 residues. The V end lost 3 bases, the J end lost 0 bases, and 11 bases lay between the germline ends. The V gene's germline CDR1 is KGHDR and CDR2 SFDVKD. CDR3 amino acids: CATSDGQTFSGANVLTF. In DNA form, the CDR3 reads TGTGCCACCAGTGATGGGCAGACCTTCTCTGGGGCCAACGTCCTGACTTTC.

V is TRBV14 and J is TRBJ1-1; D unresolved. The CDR3 loop spans 16 amino acids. Germline V CDR1 and CDR2: SGHDN, FVKESK. Trimming stripped 0 bases from V and 1 base from J, with 12 bases between. CDR3 sequence: CASSQDLEGWNTEAFF. CDR3 bases: TGTGCCAGCAGCCAAGATCTAGAGGGTTGGAACACTGAAGCTTTCTTT.

The chain combines TRBV24-1 with TRBJ1-6, with a weak D call TRBD1 (6 bases). The CDR3 loop spans 18 amino acids. V lost 1 base to trimming and J lost 0 bases, with 12 bases between them. The germline V gene has CDR1 KGHDR and CDR2 SFDVKD. The CDR3 sequence: CATSDFRTGYSYNSPLHF. The CDR3 region has the DNA TGTGCCACCAGTGATTTTCGTACAGGGTACTCCTATAATTCACCCCTCCACTTT.

CDR3 nucleotides: TGTGCCAGCAGTGCCGGGGGGACCCAGTACTTC. It encodes CASSAGGTQYF. V and J are TRBV12-3 or TRBV12-4 and TRBJ2-5, with D perhaps matching TRBD2 (6 bases). The length of the CDR3 is 11 residues. V was shortened by 5 bases and J by 7 bases, with 8 bases between the two germline ends.

This clone was seen a single time. V usage is TRBV6-6 and J usage is TRBJ1-2; no reliable D call. Trimming took off 5 bases at V and 8 bases at J, with 15 bases between the two ends. The CDR3 length is 13 residues. Germline assignment: CDR1 MNHNY and CDR2 SVGAGI (reference sequence). The CDR3 nucleotides are TGTGCCAGCAGTCCAGCAGAGGGTTGGGGCTACACCTTC. Translating it yields CASSPAEGWGYTF.

The chain combines TRBV5-5 with TRBJ1-2; no definite D call. The V gene lost 3 bases and the J gene lost 10 bases, with 13 bases spanning the gap. The CDR3 contains 12 residues. Germline CDR1 and CDR2: SGHKS and YYEKEE (reference sequence). Written as DNA, the CDR3 is TGTGCCAGCAGCTGGGAGGCCAAGTTCTACACCTTC. Translating it yields CASSWEAKFYTF.

A few counts support this clone. This rearrangement joins TRBV11-3 to TRBJ2-1; D is possibly TRBD1 or TRBD2 (6 bases each). V was shortened by 3 bases and J by 4 bases, with 16 bases between the two germline ends. Germline V CDR1 and CDR2: SGHNT, YENEEA. The CDR3 consists of 16 residues. DNA for the CDR3: TGTGCCAGCAGCTTGGCTGGAGGGGGGATTTACAATGAGCAGTTCTTC. It specifies CASSLAGGGIYNEQFF. The variable domain in full, completed from reference TRBV11-3 and TRBJ2-1, reads EAGVVQSPRYKIIEKKQPVAFWCNPISGHNTLYWYLQNLGQGPELLIRYENEEAVDDSQLPKDRFSAERLKGVDSTLKIQPAELGDSAVYLCASSLAGGGIYNEQFFGPGTRLTVL.

The chain links TRBV6-5 to TRBJ2-5, with TRBD1 identical over 9 bases. This CDR3 is 14 amino acids long. Germline CDR1 and CDR2: MNHEY and SVGAGI. Unmatched junction bases numbered 2, after V lost 2 bases and J lost 4 bases. This chain's CDR3 is CASSYPDRGETQYF. CDR3 DNA sequence: TGTGCCAGCAGTTACCCGGACAGGGGAGAGACCCAGTACTTC.

This chain uses TRBV10-1 with TRBJ2-5, with TRBD1 matching over 7 bases. Germline assignment: CDR1 WNHNN and CDR2 SYGVQD (reference sequence). The CDR3 sequence is 14 residues long. The junction had 2 bases not matched to a gene; V was cut back by 0 bases and J by 4 bases. CDR3 DNA: TGCGCCAGCAGTGAGTCTAGGGGGCGAGAGACCCAGTACTTC. It yields the protein CASSESRGRETQYF.

The chain employs TRBV5-6 and TRBJ1-2; D unresolved. The CDR3 is made up of 15 amino acids. V was clipped by 1 base and J by 0 bases, with 10 bases between them. The V gene's germline CDR1 is SGHDT and CDR2 YYEEEE. CDR3 sequence (DNA): TGTGCCAGCAGCTTGCCGGGTGGCTCTAACTATGGCTACACCTTC. It yields the protein CASSLPGGSNYGYTF.

The chain couples TRBV7-8 to TRBJ2-5, with TRBD2 identical over 12 bases. Germline-derived CDR1 and CDR2 are SGHVS and FQNEAQ. This CDR3 has 16 amino acids. J gave up 5 bases and V 5 bases, and 9 bases lay outside the gene matches. CDR3 bases: TGTGCCAGCAGCCAGACTAGCGGGAGCTTTTACGAGACCCAGTACTTC. Protein sequence: CASSQTSGSFYETQYF.

This clone has more than one count but fewer than ten. J is TRBJ1-1 and V is TRBV10-3; TRBD1 agrees at 8 bases. CDR3 length: 15 residues. The ends lost 0 bases at V and 4 bases at J; junction bases unmatched: 4. CDR1 ENHRY and CDR2 SYGVKD come from the germline V gene. CDR3 nucleotide sequence: TGTGCCATCAGTGAGTCGGGCAGGGGGCCCACTGAAGCTTTCTTT. Translation gives CAISESGRGPTEAFF.

The chain links TRBV9 to TRBJ2-3, with D uncertain. The CDR3 contains 15 residues. Germline-derived CDR1 and CDR2 are SGDLS and YYNGEE. The ends were cut back, 0 bases at V and 1 base at J, with 9 bases in the middle. The CDR3, as DNA: TGTGCCAGCAGCGTAGGGGATGTCCGCACAGATACGCAGTATTTT. It encodes CASSVGDVRTDTQYF.

The rearrangement uses TRBV2 and TRBJ2-1; 8 bases are shared with TRBD1. J gave up 5 bases and V 9 bases, and 9 bases lay outside the gene matches. There are 14 residues in the CDR3. Germline assignment: CDR1 SNHLY and CDR2 FYNNEI. The CDR3 loop is CARPRQGTNNEQFF. CDR3 bases: TGTGCCAGACCCAGACAGGGGACGAACAATGAGCAGTTCTTC.

The rearrangement joins TRBV23-1 to TRBJ2-5; D unclear. TRBV23-1 is an ORF, with its function uncertain. This CDR3 is built from 13 residues. Trimming took 4 bases from V and 5 from J, leaving 11 bases between them. The CDR3: CASSRTKMETQYF. The DNA for the CDR3 is TGCGCCAGCAGTCGTACAAAAATGGAGACCCAGTACTTC.

The chain has TRBV18 and TRBJ1-2; 7 nucleotides align to TRBD1. Germline V gives CDR1 KGHSH, CDR2 LQKENI. Unmatched junction bases numbered 10, after V lost 5 bases and J lost 4 bases. The CDR3 loop spans 15 amino acids. Here the CDR3 DNA reads TGTGCCAGCTCAGCCGGGACAGACCTCCGCTATGGCTACACCTTC. As protein: CASSAGTDLRYGYTF.

The rearrangement joins TRBV20-1 to TRBJ2-5; weak D call: TRBD2 (6 bases). Germline V CDR1 and CDR2: DFQATT, SNEGSKA (reference sequence). This CDR3 comprises 14 residues. Trimming took off 3 bases at V and 4 bases at J, with 15 bases between the two ends. CDR3 in amino acids: CSASTSGGAETQYF. The CDR3 DNA reads TGCAGTGCTAGTACCAGCGGAGGGGCAGAGACCCAGTACTTC.

This chain uses TRBV3-1 (or the pseudogene TRBV3-2) with TRBJ1-2, with unresolved D. Trimming removed 0 bases at V and 1 base at J, with 6 bases between. Germline-derived CDR1 and CDR2 are LGHDT and YNNKEL (reference sequence). The CDR3 has 14 residues. The CDR3 is CASSQDFSNYGYTF. The CDR3 coding sequence is TGTGCCAGCAGCCAAGATTTCAGTAACTATGGCTACACCTTC.

The rearrangement uses TRBV30 and TRBJ2-7; D is unclear. The germline V gene encodes CDR1 GTSNPN and CDR2 SVGIG (reference sequence). V lost 0 bases to trimming and J lost 3 bases, with 3 bases between them. The length of the CDR3 is 11 residues. This chain's CDR3 is CAWSVNYEQYF. In nucleotides, the CDR3 is TGTGCCTGGAGTGTTAACTACGAGCAGTACTTC.

The rearrangement links TRBV10-3 to TRBJ2-7, with 7 bases lining up with TRBD1. The germline V gene encodes CDR1 ENHRY and CDR2 SYGVKD. With V trimmed by 2 bases and J by 2 bases, 3 bases remained unmatched. The CDR3 has 14 residues. CDR3 in DNA: TGTGCCATCAGTGAGGACAGGGAGACCTACGAGCAGTACTTC. It translates to CAISEDRETYEQYF.

The rearrangement uses TRBV9 and TRBJ1-1; D is unclear. The germline V gene has CDR1 SGDLS and CDR2 YYNGEE. V dropped 0 bases and J dropped 1 base, with 10 bases sitting between them. CDR3 length: 15 residues. The CDR3 DNA sequence: TGTGCCAGCAGCGTAGACATCGCCCGGAACACTGAAGCTTTCTTT. Protein: CASSVDIARNTEAFF.

The chain carries TRBV5-5 and TRBJ1-1; possibly TRBD1 for D (5 bases). This CDR3 contains 15 residues. Germline assignment: CDR1 SGHKS and CDR2 YYEKEE (reference sequence). V was trimmed by 2 bases and J by 7 bases, leaving 18 bases between them. CDR3 nucleotide sequence: TGTGCCAGCAGCTTCGGGTTTGAGGGGAGGGTTGAAGCTTTCTTT. Protein: CASSFGFEGRVEAFF.

Here the CDR3 DNA reads TGTGCCAGCAGCTTTCGACAGGGAATCTACAATGAGCAGTTCTTC. Protein sequence: CASSFRQGIYNEQFF. This chain joins TRBV7-9 and TRBJ2-1; 7 positions agree with TRBD1. The CDR3 loop spans 15 amino acids. J gave up 3 bases and V 3 bases, and 5 bases lay outside the gene matches. Germline V lookup: CDR1 SEHNR, CDR2 FQNEAQ (reference sequence).

The chain employs TRBV5-1 and TRBJ2-3; 13 nucleotides line up with TRBD2. The CDR3 spans 16 residues. Germline V gene sequence: CDR1 SGHRS, CDR2 YFSETQ. V lost 4 bases and J lost 3; bases outside the gene matches: 5. The CDR3 DNA is TGCGCCAGCAGCGAAGGGACTAGCGGGGCAACAGATACGCAGTATTTT. Its protein product is CASSEGTSGATDTQYF.

The chain has TRBV19 and TRBJ2-2; 12 bases match TRBD2. J gave up 6 bases and V 2 bases, and 4 bases lay outside the gene matches. The CDR3 spans 16 residues. Germline values: CDR1 LNHDA, CDR2 SQIVND (reference sequence). The CDR3 region is CASSISSGRVPGELFF. The DNA of the CDR3 is TGTGCCAGTAGTATATCTAGCGGGAGGGTACCCGGGGAGCTGTTTTTT.

This clone is medium-sized by share. The V and J genes are TRBV11-3 and TRBJ2-1, with 8 bases aligning to TRBD1. The germline CDR1 and CDR2 sequences are SGHNT and YENEEA. After removal of 0 bases from V and 2 bases from J, the junction contained 0 bases not matched to a gene. The CDR3 covers 15 residues. The CDR3 DNA reads as TGTGCCAGCAGCTTAGAACAGGGGGCCTACAATGAGCAGTTCTTC. Protein sequence: CASSLEQGAYNEQFF.

Written as DNA, the CDR3 is TGCGCCAGCAGCCATTCTAGCATTAAAGCCTACAATGAGCAGTTCTTC. Residues: CASSHSSIKAYNEQFF. The rearrangement links TRBV4-1 to TRBJ2-1, with a possible D match to TRBD2 (5 bases). The CDR3 has 16 residues. The V and J ends lost 3 bases and 2 bases respectively, with 14 bases between them. Germline V gene lookup returns CDR1 MGHRA and CDR2 YSYEKL.

The chain carries TRBV6-6 and TRBJ2-1, with 9 bases fitting TRBD1. Trimming took 7 bases from V and 5 from J; bases not matched to a gene: 9. CDR3 size: 15 residues. Germline-derived CDR1 and CDR2 are MNHNY and SVGAGI (reference sequence). CDR3 nucleotides: TGTGCCAGCACCGCACAGGGGGCGCGCGACAATGAGCAGTTCTTC. As protein: CASTAQGARDNEQFF.

This clone occurred once. The chain has TRBV7-2 and TRBJ2-7, with D perhaps matching TRBD1 (5 bases). Germline-derived CDR1 and CDR2 are SGHTA and FQGNSA. The CDR3 totals 13 residues. V lost 5 bases and J 4 bases, leaving 12 bases between the germline ends. The CDR3 loop reads CASSRQYLYEQYF. The CDR3 nucleotides are TGTGCCAGCAGCCGACAGTACTTGTACGAGCAGTACTTC.